A selection of T cell receptor beta chains follows, all from one sample in a study of OX40 agonist ivuxolimab in advanced cancers. This table comes from immunoSEQ multiplex PCR, and its TCRdb copy is limited to in-frame clones, with some not included. The table has roughly 60,000 clones, 86% seen once. The sample in question was CD4+ or CD8+ T cells sorted from blood, obtained in a trial of the OX40 agonist ivuxolimab. These receptors were collected from an adult with an advanced solid tumor such as melanoma, head and neck, liver or kidney cancer. CDR3s include the opening cysteine and the closing phenylalanine or tryptophan.

TRBJ1-5	TRBV7-2	CASSLWGGNQPQHF
TRBJ2-2	TRBV9	CASSVESMHPGELFF
TRBJ2-5	TRBV5-4	CASRKGGGTQETQYF
TRBJ2-2	TRBV6-6	CASSYLRGASGELFF
TRBJ1-1	TRBV5-4	CASSLEQGATEAFF
TRBJ2-7	TRBV6-5	CASRYRDSYEQYF
TRBJ2-2	TRBV4-3	CASSRHLQGRDTGELFF
TRBJ2-1	TRBV28	CASSTLGGAVQNEQFF
TRBJ2-2	TRBV6-5	CASSYSGGADTGELFF
TRBJ2-5	TRBV21-1	CASSKNGIQETQYF
TRBJ1-2	TRBV18	CASSPGQGDTYGYTF
TRBJ2-2	TRBV9	CASSVRGIGTGELFF
TRBJ2-1	TRBV5-1	CASSLGGLAGNYNEQFF
TRBJ2-1	TRBV5-1	CASSLAFHKGNEQFF
TRBJ2-1	TRBV11-3	CASSLNREGGEQFF
TRBJ2-3	TRBV7-6	CASSFSGSPTDTQYF
TRBJ2-2	TRBV5-1	CASSLPQGGTGELFF
TRBJ1-6	TRBV4-3	CASSPLTANSPLHF
TRBJ2-3	TRBV19	CASSDPSDTQYF
TRBJ2-3	TRBV4-3	CASSQRLAGGPSDTQYF
TRBJ1-2	TRBV5-1	CASSQGQAGYGYTF
TRBJ2-7	TRBV21-1	CASSKLVTSTYEQYF
TRBJ2-2	TRBV15	CATSREIQNTGELFF
TRBJ1-2	TRBV28	CASTKDSLYYGYTF